This TCR beta chain was observed in a study of control samples from healthy donors and cancer patients. Germline values: CDR1 MGHRA, CDR2 YSYEKL. With 3 bases clipped from V and 1 base from J, the junction kept 11 bases outside the gene matches. This CDR3 is 17 amino acids long. Clones were sequenced by immunoSEQ multiplex PCR, and TCRdb holds only the in-frame ones, with some missing. The table includes some 150,000 clones, approximately 96% detected once. Sequencing input: blood. V usage is TRBV4-1 and J usage is TRBJ1-1; 7 bases map to TRBD1. This clonotype was obtained from a woman aged 25 to 39 in good health. The CDR3 loop is CASSHPIQGEKNTEAFF. The DNA of the CDR3 is TGCGCCAGCAGCCATCCTATCCAGGGGGAAAAGAACACTGAAGCTTTCTTT.